The clone carrying this T cell receptor beta chain was detected many times. Its target is unknown. The data belong to a study of Graves' ophthalmopathy and Graves' hyperthyroidism. Study-wide context: Samples of peripheral blood were obtained at initial diagnosis, prior to treatment of any kind.

Scientists amplified the TCR beta CDR3 regions from RNA transcripts. In the first round, RT-PCR was carried out with HTBI primers, and a multiplex PCR formed the second round. MiXCR, run by TCRdb on the multiplex PCR reads, gives a single entry per CDR3 protein. The data show 300,000 to 350,000 distinct CDR3 sequences, around a sixth seen once. Each diagnosis was determined on the basis of clinical symptoms, serum thyroxine, TRAb, thyroid ultrasound and orbital computed tomography. Overall study results and limits: In blood, most expanded thyroid clonotypes above 0.001 frequency were also detected. Between ophthalmopathy and stable hyperthyroidism, a 13-signature model drew a separation with nearly 90% sensitivity and roughly 80% specificity.

V gave up 0 bases and J gave up 2 bases, with 10 bases separating them. In germline, CDR1 is SGHRS, CDR2 YFSETQ. CDR3 length equals 15 residues. Specimen: peripheral blood. The chain combines TRBV5-1 with TRBJ2-3, with D perhaps TRBD1 (6 bases). This receptor was obtained from an adult man with Graves' ophthalmopathy. The CDR3 DNA reads TGCGCCAGCAGCTTGGTGGACAGACACACAGATACGCAGTATTTT. It specifies CASSLVDRHTDTQYF.